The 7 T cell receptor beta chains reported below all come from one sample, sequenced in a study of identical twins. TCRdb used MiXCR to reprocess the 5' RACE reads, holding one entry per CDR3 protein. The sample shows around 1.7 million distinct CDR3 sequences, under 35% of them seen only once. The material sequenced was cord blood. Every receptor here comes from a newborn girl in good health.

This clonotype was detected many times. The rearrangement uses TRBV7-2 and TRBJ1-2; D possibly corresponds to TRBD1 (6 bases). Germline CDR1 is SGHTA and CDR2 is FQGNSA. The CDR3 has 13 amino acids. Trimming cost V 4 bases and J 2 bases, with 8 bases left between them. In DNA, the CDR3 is TGTGCCAGCAGCTGGGACATCAACTATGGCTACACCTTC. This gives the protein CASSWDINYGYTF.

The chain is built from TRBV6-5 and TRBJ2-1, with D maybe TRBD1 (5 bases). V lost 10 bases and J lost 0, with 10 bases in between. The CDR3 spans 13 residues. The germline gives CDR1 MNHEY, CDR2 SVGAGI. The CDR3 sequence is CAKRGYSYNEQFF. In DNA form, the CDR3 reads TGTGCCAAAAGGGGATACTCCTACAATGAGCAGTTCTTC.

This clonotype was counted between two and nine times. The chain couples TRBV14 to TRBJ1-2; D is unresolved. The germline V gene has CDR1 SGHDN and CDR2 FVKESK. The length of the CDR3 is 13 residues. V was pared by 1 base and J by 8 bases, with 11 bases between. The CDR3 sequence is CASSQVLGYGYTF. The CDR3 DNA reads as TGTGCCAGCAGCCAAGTATTAGGATACGGCTACACCTTC.

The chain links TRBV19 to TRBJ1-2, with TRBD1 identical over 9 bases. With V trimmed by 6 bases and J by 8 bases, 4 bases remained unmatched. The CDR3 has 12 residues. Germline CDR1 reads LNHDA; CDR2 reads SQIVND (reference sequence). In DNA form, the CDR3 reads TGTGCCAGTAGGGGACAGGGTAGAGGCTACACCTTC. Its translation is CASRGQGRGYTF.

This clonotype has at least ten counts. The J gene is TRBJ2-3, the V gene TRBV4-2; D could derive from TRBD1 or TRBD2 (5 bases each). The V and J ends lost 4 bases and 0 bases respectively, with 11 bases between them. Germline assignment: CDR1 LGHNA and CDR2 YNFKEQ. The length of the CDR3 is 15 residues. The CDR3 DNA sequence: TGTGCCAGCAGCCCCGGGACCCCTAGCACAGATACGCAGTATTTT. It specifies CASSPGTPSTDTQYF.

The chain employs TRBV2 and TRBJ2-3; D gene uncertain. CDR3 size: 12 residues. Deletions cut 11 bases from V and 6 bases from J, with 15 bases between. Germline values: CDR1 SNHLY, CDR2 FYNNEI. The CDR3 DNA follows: TGTGCCGCCCCGGACCTCACGGATACGCAGTATTTT. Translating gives CAAPDLTDTQYF.

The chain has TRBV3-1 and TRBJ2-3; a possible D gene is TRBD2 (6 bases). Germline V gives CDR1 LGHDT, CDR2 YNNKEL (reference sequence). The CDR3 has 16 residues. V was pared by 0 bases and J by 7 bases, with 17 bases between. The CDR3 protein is CASSQDLAPFGNTQYF. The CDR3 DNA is TGTGCCAGCAGCCAAGACCTAGCGCCTTTCGGCAATACGCAGTATTTT.